These 6 T cell receptor beta chains share one sample of origin, sequenced in a study of blood T cell repertoires in COVID-19. TCRdb's table, derived via immunoSEQ multiplex PCR, lists solely in-frame clones and lacks some. The sample records more than 150,000 clones, about 77% being singletons. The source material was peripheral blood. The receptors originated from a woman aged 80 or over with active or convalescent COVID-19.

CDR3 residues: CASSKGLAGELGKNIQYF. CDR3 nucleotides: TGTGCCAGCAGCAAGGGACTAGCGGGGGAACTTGGCAAAAACATTCAGTACTTC. This rearrangement joins TRBV7-2 to TRBJ2-4, with 14 bases identical to TRBD2. There are 18 residues in the CDR3. Germline V gives CDR1 SGHTA, CDR2 FQGNSA. The trim removed 5 bases at V and 3 bases at J, leaving 9 bases unmatched.

In its sample, this clone was seen once. The rearrangement uses TRBV5-1 and TRBJ2-7, with D perhaps TRBD1 (5 bases). Trimming took off 0 bases at V and 2 bases at J, with 12 bases between the two ends. The germline CDR1 and CDR2 sequences are SGHRS and YFSETQ. The CDR3 is made up of 15 amino acids. CDR3 sequence (DNA): TGCGCCAGCAGCTTGGAAGTGTCAGGGCCCTACGAGCAGTACTTC. This translates into CASSLEVSGPYEQYF. The full variable domain, in which reference TRBV5-1 and TRBJ2-7 provide the parts outside the CDR3, is KAGVTQTPRYLIKTRGQQVTLSCSPISGHRSVSWYQQTPGQGLQFLFEYFSETQRNKGNFPGRFSGRQFSNSRSEMNVSTLELGDSALYLCASSLEVSGPYEQYFGPGTRLTVT.

A single count supports this clone. The chain is built from TRBV6-5 and TRBJ1-1, with unresolved D. The CDR3 totals 15 residues. V was shortened by 0 bases and J by 1 base, with 9 bases between the two germline ends. The V gene's germline CDR1 is MNHEY and CDR2 SVGAGI. The chain's CDR3 is CASSYSAISNTEAFF. The CDR3 DNA sequence: TGTGCCAGCAGTTACTCCGCGATCTCGAACACTGAAGCTTTCTTT.

V usage is TRBV7-9 and J usage is TRBJ2-2; tentative D call: TRBD1 (5 bases). Trimming took 4 bases from V and 1 from J, leaving 7 bases between them. Germline V lookup: CDR1 SEHNR, CDR2 FQNEAQ (reference sequence). The CDR3 contains 14 residues. CDR3 coding DNA: TGTGCCAGCAGCTCGCAGGGGAACACCGGGGAGCTGTTTTTT. As protein: CASSSQGNTGELFF.

This chain links TRBV28 with TRBJ1-4, with D hard to call. From germline, CDR1 is MDHEN and CDR2 SYDVKM. The CDR3 totals 15 residues. The V end was cut by 5 bases, the J end by 8 bases, with 18 bases between. The CDR3 DNA reads TGTGCCAGCAGTGAAGCCCGGAGAGGGTGGGAAAAACTGTTTTTT. Amino acids: CASSEARRGWEKLFF. The entire variable domain, with the rest obtained from reference TRBV28 and TRBJ1-4, is as follows: DVKVTQSSRYLVKRTGEKVFLECVQDMDHENMFWYRQDPGLGLRLIYFSYDVKMKEKGDIPEGYSVSREKKERFSLILESASTNQTSMYLCASSEARRGWEKLFFGSGTQLSVL.

The gene calls are TRBV10-1 and TRBJ1-4; TRBD1 matches 10 bases. The CDR3 has 19 amino acids. Germline V gives CDR1 WNHNN, CDR2 SYGVQD (reference sequence). J gave up 0 bases and V 1 base, and 8 bases lay outside the gene matches. CDR3 in amino acids: CASSECDRGRRTTNEKLFF. CDR3 nucleotides: TGCGCCAGCAGTGAGTGTGACAGGGGGCGTCGTACAACTAATGAAAAACTGTTTTTT.